This entry features one TCR beta chain sequence. The record originates from a study of blood T cell repertoires in COVID-19. Assay used: immunoSEQ multiplex PCR; TCRdb lists only in-frame clones, some missing. The repertoire consists of fewer than 110,000 clones, with under 95% occurring once and the leading ten covering roughly 1.3%. Unmatched junction bases numbered 2, after V lost 0 bases and J lost 2 bases. From germline, CDR1 is WNHNN and CDR2 SYGVQD (reference sequence). This CDR3 has 15 amino acids. The TCR was taken from a woman in her 30s with acute or convalescent COVID-19. Source material: peripheral blood. V is TRBV10-1 and J is TRBJ2-5, with TRBD2 matching over 8 bases. CDR3 amino acids: CASSESTSGQETQYF. The CDR3 nucleotides read TGCGCCAGCAGTGAGTCCACTAGCGGACAAGAGACCCAGTACTTC.